This TCR beta chain was recovered during a study of blood T cell repertoires in COVID-19. As for the study in general: Nucleic acid was either cDNA or gDNA, and it came from T cells, B-cell-depleted T cells, or PBMCs.

CDR1 is LNHDA, CDR2 SQIVND, per germline (reference sequence). This CDR3 has 12 amino acids. V lost 5 bases, J lost 11 bases, and 15 bases lay in between. Assay: immunoSEQ multiplex PCR; the TCRdb copy retains only in-frame clones and omits some. The sample consists of roughly 190,000 clones, roughly 80% of them appearing once. The receptor was isolated from a woman aged 70 to 79 with COVID-19, enrolled during active disease. This rearrangement joins TRBV19 to TRBJ1-1; the D gene is possibly TRBD1 (5 bases). Sequenced material: peripheral blood. CDR3 residues: CASSALQGSAFF. Here the CDR3 DNA reads TGTGCCAGTAGTGCCCTGCAGGGAAGTGCTTTCTTT.